The 8 T cell receptor beta chains below were found in one sample sequenced in a study of CD8 T cells in ankylosing spondylitis. TCRdb fed the 5' RACE reads into MiXCR, producing one record per CDR3 protein. Of about 130,000 distinct CDR3 sequences in the sample, 7% were seen once. Sequenced material: blood, either unsorted or a sorted T cell fraction (not recorded which). These receptors came from a male donor with ankylosing spondylitis or in good health (not recorded which).

This clonotype was detected many times. V and J are TRBV6-1 and TRBJ2-3; 12 nucleotides line up with TRBD2. Losses at the gene ends were 5 bases for V and 5 bases for J; bases not matched to a gene: 8. Per the germline V gene, CDR1 is MNHNS and CDR2 is SASEGT. The CDR3 spans 16 residues. The CDR3 is CASSPLAGGLGDTQYF. The DNA of the CDR3 is TGTGCCAGCAGTCCACTAGCGGGGGGTTTGGGAGATACGCAGTATTTT.

This clonotype showed up many times. This chain uses TRBV7-2 with TRBJ2-5; D ambiguous. Per germline, CDR1 SGHTA and CDR2 FQGNSA. Between the trimmed V and J ends, which lost 5 bases and 7 bases, there was a span of 20 bases. The CDR3 length is 15 residues. CDR3 region: CASSPRQYSSGTQYF. DNA for the CDR3: TGTGCCAGCAGCCCACGCCAGTATTCGAGTGGGACCCAGTACTTC.

At least ten counts were recorded for this clonotype. The DNA for the CDR3 is TGTGCCAGCTCAGAGGGGGCAGAAGAGCAGTACTTC. Its protein product is CASSEGAEEQYF. This chain uses TRBV18 with TRBJ2-7; 7 bases line up with TRBD1. Per the germline V gene, CDR1 is KGHSH and CDR2 is LQKENI. Trimming cost V 5 bases and J 7 bases; bases outside gene matches: 5. The CDR3 has 12 residues.

This clonotype has ten or more counts. V and J are TRBV5-6 and TRBJ2-2; no clear D gene. The CDR3 is 12 residues long. CDR1 and CDR2 (germline): SGHDT, YYEEEE. V gave up 3 bases and J gave up 7 bases, with 7 bases separating them. CDR3 nucleotide sequence: TGTGCCAGCAGCTCCCCCAACGGGGAGCTGTTTTTT. Translating gives CASSSPNGELFF.

This clonotype has a count of ten or more. The chain employs TRBV20-1 and TRBJ2-2; D unclear. The germline V gene encodes CDR1 DFQATT and CDR2 SNEGSKA (reference sequence). CDR3 length: 14 residues. V gave up 0 bases and J gave up 5 bases, with 10 bases separating them. The CDR3 is CSARDLTGTGELFF. The CDR3 DNA sequence: TGCAGTGCTAGAGATCTCACCGGGACCGGGGAGCTGTTTTTT.

This clonotype was counted ten times or more. The chain carries TRBV5-1 and TRBJ2-2; 9 nucleotides align to TRBD2. Germline V gene lookup returns CDR1 SGHRS and CDR2 YFSETQ. The CDR3 has 17 amino acids. V gave up 4 bases and J gave up 5 bases; unmatched junction bases: 12. The CDR3 loop is CASSPNLGLARTGELFF. The CDR3 region has the DNA TGCGCCAGCAGCCCGAACTTGGGACTAGCACGGACCGGGGAGCTGTTTTTT. The variable domain in full, completed from reference TRBV5-1 and TRBJ2-2, reads KAGVTQTPRYLIKTRGQQVTLSCSPISGHRSVSWYQQTPGQGLQFLFEYFSETQRNKGNFPGRFSGRQFSNSRSEMNVSTLELGDSALYLCASSPNLGLARTGELFFGEGSRLTVL.

This clonotype was seen at least ten times. The V and J genes are TRBV2 and TRBJ1-5, with TRBD1 identical over 12 bases. V lost 4 bases to trimming and J lost 6 bases; unmatched junction nucleotides: 4. From germline, CDR1 is SNHLY and CDR2 FYNNEI. The CDR3 loop spans 15 amino acids. The CDR3 DNA reads TGTGCCAGCAGTGGGGACAGGGGGCGTGGTCAGCCCCAGCATTTT. Amino acid sequence: CASSGDRGRGQPQHF. The complete variable domain, with remaining parts taken from reference TRBV2 and TRBJ1-5, reads EPEVTQTPSHQVTQMGQEVILRCVPISNHLYFYWYRQILGQKVEFLVSFYNNEISEKSEIFDDQFSVERPDGSNFTLKIRSTKLEDSAMYFCASSGDRGRGQPQHFGDGTRLSIL.

This clonotype was observed at least ten times. The chain carries TRBV5-1 and TRBJ1-1; 7 nucleotides align to TRBD1. Germline V gene sequence: CDR1 SGHRS, CDR2 YFSETQ. The junction had 14 bases not matched to a gene; V was cut back by 3 bases and J by 9 bases. The CDR3 consists of 15 residues. CDR3 in amino acids: CASSWLEETGRQAFF. The CDR3 nucleotides are TGCGCCAGCAGCTGGCTCGAAGAGACAGGGAGGCAAGCTTTCTTT.